The 16 T cell receptor beta chains in this list originate from one sample, sequenced in a study of blood T cell repertoires in COVID-19. The method was immunoSEQ multiplex PCR; TCRdb's version includes in-frame clones alone and lacks a portion of them. The sample holds 350,000 to 450,000 clones, roughly 90% seen once. The specimen sequenced was PBMCs or T cells enriched from blood (not recorded which). These receptors originate from a young woman who had recovered from COVID-19.

This clone was detected only once. This chain uses TRBV6-5 with TRBJ2-3; possible D gene TRBD1, 5 bases. V shed 6 bases and J shed 4 bases, with 14 bases lying between them. The CDR3 covers 14 residues. Germline V gives CDR1 MNHEY, CDR2 SVGAGI. The DNA of the CDR3 is TGTGCCAGCAGGGACCAGGGTGTCCCAGATACGCAGTATTTT. Translation: CASRDQGVPDTQYF.

This chain links TRBV19 with TRBJ1-3, with unresolved D. Trimming stripped 6 bases from V and 2 bases from J, with 8 bases between. Germline loops: CDR1 LNHDA, CDR2 SQIVND (reference sequence). This CDR3 spans 13 amino acids. The CDR3 protein is CASSGVPGNTIYF. In DNA, the CDR3 is TGTGCCAGTAGCGGGGTCCCTGGAAACACCATATATTTT.

The V and J genes are TRBV20-1 and TRBJ1-1; D is perhaps TRBD1 (5 bases). Germline CDR1 and CDR2: DFQATT and SNEGSKA (reference sequence). V lost 5 bases to trimming and J lost 5 bases, with 9 bases between them. CDR3 length: 11 residues. CDR3 protein: CSAGTITEAFF. In nucleotides, the CDR3 is TGCAGTGCTGGGACTATTACTGAAGCTTTCTTT.

The chain recombines TRBV4-1 with TRBJ2-7; 7 nucleotides match TRBD1. Germline-derived CDR1 and CDR2 are MGHRA and YSYEKL. V shed 0 bases and J 3 bases; nucleotides not matched to a gene: 2. The CDR3 has 14 amino acids. The CDR3 DNA reads as TGCGCCAGCAGCCAAGATGGGACAGACTACGAGCAGTACTTC. Translating it yields CASSQDGTDYEQYF.

The V gene is TRBV28, the J gene TRBJ1-4; 8 bases are a match to TRBD1. The ends lost 1 base at V and 8 bases at J; junction bases unmatched: 6. CDR1 is MDHEN and CDR2 is SYDVKM in the germline V gene. There are 15 residues in the CDR3. The CDR3, as DNA: TGTGCCAGCAGTTTATCAGGACAGGGAGACGAAAAACTGTTTTTT. Protein: CASSLSGQGDEKLFF.

Here the CDR3 reads CASSFGGEVNTQYF. The CDR3 DNA is TGTGCCAGCAGCTTTGGGGGGGAAGTGAATACGCAGTATTTT. This sequence joins TRBV5-4 and TRBJ2-3; 7 positions agree with TRBD2. J lost 7 bases, V lost 2 bases, and 7 bases had no gene match. The germline CDR1 and CDR2 sequences are SGHNT and YYREEE (reference sequence). The CDR3 covers 14 residues.

The rearrangement links TRBV11-2 to TRBJ1-1; D gene unclear. The CDR3 length is 12 residues. V was shortened by 1 base and J by 7 bases, with 7 bases between the two germline ends. The germline V gene encodes CDR1 SGHAT and CDR2 FQNNGV. Here the CDR3 DNA reads TGTGCCAGCAGCTTAGTAGAGGATGAAGCTTTCTTT. Amino acid sequence: CASSLVEDEAFF.

The chain uses TRBV6-1 and TRBJ1-6; no reliable D call. The CDR3 spans 16 residues. Germline lookup yields CDR1 MNHNS and CDR2 SASEGT. V was clipped by 1 base and J by 7 bases, with 14 bases between them. CDR3 DNA sequence: TGTGCCAGCAGTGAAGGGAGGACGGTCCGGAATTCACCCCTCCACTTT. Translating gives CASSEGRTVRNSPLHF.

This clone was observed once. The V gene is TRBV3-1 (or the pseudogene TRBV3-2), the J gene TRBJ2-7; possibly TRBD1 for D (5 bases). The CDR3 is 15 residues long. V was pared by 0 bases and J by 6 bases, with 15 bases between. CDR1 is LGHDT and CDR2 is YNNKEL in the germline V gene (reference sequence). The CDR3 protein is CASSQDFQGVFEQYF. The CDR3 nucleotides are TGTGCCAGCAGCCAAGATTTCCAGGGTGTATTCGAGCAGTACTTC.

The CDR3 region is CASSKMDRDYEQYF. The CDR3 region has the DNA TGTGCCAGCAGCAAGATGGACAGGGATTACGAGCAGTACTTC. The chain recombines TRBV21-1 with TRBJ2-7; the DNA was not compared with TRBD1, the D call given in the table. TRBV21-1 is shown as a pseudogene. The CDR3 runs to 14 residues.

The gene calls are TRBV6-2 or TRBV6-3 and TRBJ1-4; D gene unclear. The CDR3 is 17 amino acids. V was trimmed by 2 bases and J by 0 bases, leaving 13 bases between them. Looked up from germline, CDR1 is MNHEY and CDR2 is SVGEGT. This CDR3 reads CASSYSPQSSTNEKLFF. DNA for the CDR3: TGTGCCAGCAGTTACAGCCCACAGAGTTCAACTAATGAAAAACTGTTTTTT.

The chain has TRBV4-2 and TRBJ2-7; TRBD1 matches at 10 bases. J lost 2 bases, V lost 4 bases, and 2 bases had no gene match. The germline CDR1 and CDR2 sequences are LGHNA and YNFKEQ. The CDR3 extends over 14 amino acids. This CDR3 reads CASSRGQGAYEQYF. CDR3 bases: TGTGCCAGCAGCCGAGGACAGGGGGCCTACGAGCAGTACTTC.

The chain couples TRBV29-1 to TRBJ1-1; TRBD1 agrees at 7 bases. Germline V gives CDR1 SQVTM, CDR2 ANQGSEA. V lost 7 bases to trimming and J lost 3 bases; unmatched junction nucleotides: 5. The CDR3 totals 12 residues. The CDR3 sequence: CSGFTGDTEAFF. Written as DNA, the CDR3 is TGCAGCGGCTTCACAGGGGACACTGAAGCTTTCTTT. Together with reference TRBV29-1 and TRBJ1-1, the CDR3 gives the full variable domain: SAVISQKPSRDICQRGTSLTIQCQVDSQVTMMFWYRQQPGQSLTLIATANQGSEATYESGFVIDKFPISRPNLTFSTLTVSNMSPEDSSIYLCSGFTGDTEAFFGQGTRLTVV.

This clone came up once. The V gene is TRBV30, the J gene TRBJ1-1; D is ambiguous. Germline V gene data show CDR1 as GTSNPN and CDR2 as SVGIG (reference sequence). Trimming removed 3 bases from V and 3 bases from J, with 11 bases in between. This CDR3 is built from 13 residues. This chain's CDR3 is CAWSVQRDTEAFF. CDR3 sequence (DNA): TGTGCCTGGAGCGTGCAACGGGACACTGAAGCTTTCTTT.

The V and J genes are TRBV10-3 and TRBJ2-3; D not resolved. CDR3 length: 11 amino acids. The germline V gene encodes CDR1 ENHRY and CDR2 SYGVKD. The V end lost 6 bases, the J end lost 1 base, and 2 bases lay between the germline ends. In DNA, the CDR3 is TGTGCCATCAGCGGCACAGATACGCAGTATTTT. This codes for CAISGTDTQYF.

V is TRBV29-1 and J is TRBJ2-7; D is uncertain. Trimming shortened V by 5 bases and J by 0 bases, and 11 bases separated the two germline ends. Per germline, CDR1 SQVTM and CDR2 ANQGSEA. The CDR3 contains 13 residues. DNA of the CDR3: TGCAGCGTTTTGTCAGGCAGCTCCTACGAGCAGTACTTC. Translating it yields CSVLSGSSYEQYF.